This T cell receptor beta chain was sequenced during a study of CD8+ T cells in alopecia areata. Study-wide points: Lesional scalp displayed greater clonality than normal scalp, most notably in alopecia totalis/universalis. Scalp sequencing also captures normal skin's resident alphabeta T cells.

Turning to this clone: Its antigen is unidentified.

TCR sequencing used cDNA made by reverse transcription of extracted RNA. Profiling relied on immunoSEQ multiplex PCR, and the TCRdb table lists in-frame clones only, not all of them. Of about 140,000 clones listed, less than 75% were seen once; the top ten hold 30% to 45%. This CDR3 is built from 15 residues. CDR1 is SGHDT, CDR2 YYEEEE, per germline. V dropped 3 bases and J dropped 7; count of bases not matched to a gene: 8. The sorting of PBMCs gave CD4+ and CD8+ T cells. Sequenced input: CD8+ T cells sorted from blood. This TCR derives from a human donor in good health. The chain is built from TRBV5-6 and TRBJ2-1; 9 positions match TRBD1. The DNA for the CDR3 is TGTGCCAGCAGCTCCGCCGGGACAGGGATAAATGAGCAGTTCTTC. It yields the protein CASSSAGTGINEQFF.